This entry is about one TCR beta chain. Its antigen is still unknown. No base quality information exists; no much larger clone differs at one position. This sample was included in a study of identical twins (dated by TCRdb to about 2016). In terms of the full investigation: To test whether fetal clonotypes persist, the study used deep sequencing on TCR alpha and beta repertoires from monozygotic twins, unrelated adults of various ages, and cord blood. To rule out contamination, the twin experiments were replicated at different times with different library preparation protocols. General findings and caveats noted by the study authors: Fewer insertions were carried by abundant cord blood beta clonotypes; a weaker similar trend was observed in young adult naive repertoires, while no such trend was observed in memory repertoires. Conclusions relied on cross-sectional statistical analysis, since the same donors could not be followed over many years. Compared with coincidental sharing between unrelated individuals, out-of-frame TCR alpha sequences shared between twins showed an excess of sequences with low generation probability. Invariant T cells such as MAIT and iNKT could partly confound zero-insertion analyses, though diverse VJ usage argued against this for most clonotypes. In monozygotic twins, recombination models systematically underestimated out-of-frame TCR alpha sharing, but the models matched the sharing seen between unrelated individuals. Excess twin sharing in beta out-of-frame sequences was weaker because fewer shared sequences lowered the signal-to-noise ratio.

The receptor library was made with 5' RACE. The sample was run on an Illumina HiSeq 2000. Template switching introduced a universal primer binding site; the final cDNA contained a unique molecular identifier, enabling accurate counting of TCR cDNA molecules. Specific primers in the conserved constant-segment region were used to synthesize first-strand cDNA for TCR alpha and beta chains. To control for contamination, every cDNA library was double barcoded, receiving both a SMART-Mk sample barcode and Illumina barcodes. TruSeq adapter sequences along with Illumina sample barcodes were introduced in two successive PCR steps. Sequencing of the TCR alpha and beta cDNA libraries was done on the Illumina HiSeq platform using custom primers. The original methods were these. Raw reads were processed with MiGEC to extract unique molecular identifiers, and MiXCR was used to determine CDR3 positions. For each individual, recombination models were inferred using an EM algorithm with the repgenHMM and IGoR tools. The analysis of shared clonotypes was done with the tcR package in R, with sharing normalized by the product of cloneset sizes. To study raw recombination free of thymic and clonal selection effects, out-of-frame nonproductive sequences were analyzed. Using fastp at Q25 and MiXCR, TCRdb reprocessed the public reads and kept productive beta chains. A single entry per CDR3 protein holds the most common genes and DNA from its merged rows. None of the V and J calls come from the authors' own analysis; TCRdb made them. Counted in this sample were roughly 470,000 distinct CDR3 sequences; more than 13% of them appeared once. Approximately 1% of the sample is held by the ten biggest clonotypes.

Its CDR3 holds 10 amino acids, cysteine through phenylalanine. Just the 30-base CDR3 DNA is kept, in frame starting at base 1. CDR1 and CDR2, per the germline V gene (reference sequence), are GTSNPN and SVGIG. Between the V and J ends, shortened by 3 bases and 6 bases respectively, the junction contains 5 bases. Only healthy Caucasian donors were included. Three pairs of female monozygotic twins, all aged roughly 18 to 30 years, made up the twin cohort. Positive isolation kits from Invitrogen were used to isolate the CD4+ and CD8+ T cell populations. These sequences were also reported in another study, on yellow fever vaccine responses in identical twins. The second study, in turn, reports: According to the authors, in identical twins the way T cells responded to vaccination appeared partly convergent and partly personalized. Focusing on identical twins, the study followed the T cell clones that responded to the vaccine, and did so with precision.

Sequencing was performed on CD4+ T cells sorted from blood. In this chain, TRBV30 is recombined with TRBJ1-2; a tentative D call is TRBD1 (5 bases match). The clonotype was recovered from a woman aged 18-29 years in good health. The CDR3: CAWRGDGYTF. The DNA sequence is given as TGTGCCTGGAGGGGGGATGGCTACACCTTC.